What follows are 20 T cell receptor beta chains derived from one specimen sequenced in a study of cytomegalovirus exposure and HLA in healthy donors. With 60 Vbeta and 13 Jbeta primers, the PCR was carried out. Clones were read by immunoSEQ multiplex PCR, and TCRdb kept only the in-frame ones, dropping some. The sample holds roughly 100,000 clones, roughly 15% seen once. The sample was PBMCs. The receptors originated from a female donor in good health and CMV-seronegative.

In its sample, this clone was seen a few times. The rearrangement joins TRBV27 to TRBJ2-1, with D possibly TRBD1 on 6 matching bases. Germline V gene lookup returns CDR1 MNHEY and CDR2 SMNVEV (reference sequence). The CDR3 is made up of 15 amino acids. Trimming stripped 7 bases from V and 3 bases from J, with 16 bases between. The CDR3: CASKLDSTLYNEQFF. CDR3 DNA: TGTGCCAGCAAGTTGGACAGCACACTCTACAATGAGCAGTTCTTC.

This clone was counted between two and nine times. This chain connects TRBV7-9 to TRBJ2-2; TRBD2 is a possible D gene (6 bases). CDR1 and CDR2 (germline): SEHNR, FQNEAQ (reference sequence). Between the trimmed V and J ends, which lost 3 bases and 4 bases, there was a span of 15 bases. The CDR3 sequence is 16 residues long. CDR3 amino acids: CASSLSSGSVTGELFF. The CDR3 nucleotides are TGTGCCAGCAGCTTGTCATCCGGGAGTGTCACCGGGGAGCTGTTTTTT.

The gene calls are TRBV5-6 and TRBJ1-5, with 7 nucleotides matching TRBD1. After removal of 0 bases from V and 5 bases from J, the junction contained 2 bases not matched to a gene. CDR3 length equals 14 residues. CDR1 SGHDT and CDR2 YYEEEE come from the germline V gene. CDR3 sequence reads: CASSLATGDQPQHF. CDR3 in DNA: TGTGCCAGCAGCTTGGCAACAGGGGATCAGCCCCAGCATTTT.

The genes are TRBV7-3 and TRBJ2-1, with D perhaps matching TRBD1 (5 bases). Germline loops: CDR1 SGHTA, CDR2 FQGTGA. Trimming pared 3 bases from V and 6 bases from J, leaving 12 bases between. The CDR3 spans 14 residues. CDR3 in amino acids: CASSFSRDINEQFF. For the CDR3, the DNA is TGTGCCAGCAGCTTCTCCAGGGATATCAATGAGCAGTTCTTC.

CDR3 loop: CASSVEGGKDAGELFF. CDR3 DNA: TGTGCCAGCAGCGTAGAGGGAGGGAAGGACGCCGGGGAGCTGTTTTTT. The chain links TRBV9 to TRBJ2-2; 7 bases align to TRBD2. The junction had 8 bases not matched to a gene; V was cut back by 0 bases and J by 6 bases. The germline CDR1 and CDR2 sequences are SGDLS and YYNGEE. The CDR3 contains 16 residues.

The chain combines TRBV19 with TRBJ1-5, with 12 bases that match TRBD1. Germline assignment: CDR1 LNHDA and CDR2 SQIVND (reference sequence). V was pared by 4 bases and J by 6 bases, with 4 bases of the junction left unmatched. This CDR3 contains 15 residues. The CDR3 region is CASSRDRGLGQPQHF. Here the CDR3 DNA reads TGTGCCAGTAGTAGGGACAGGGGGCTCGGTCAGCCCCAGCATTTT. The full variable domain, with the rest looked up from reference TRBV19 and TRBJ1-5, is DGGITQSPKYLFRKEGQNVTLSCEQNLNHDAMYWYRQDPGQGLRLIYYSQIVNDFQKGDIAEGYSVSREKKESFPLTVTSAQKNPTAFYLCASSRDRGLGQPQHFGDGTRLSIL.

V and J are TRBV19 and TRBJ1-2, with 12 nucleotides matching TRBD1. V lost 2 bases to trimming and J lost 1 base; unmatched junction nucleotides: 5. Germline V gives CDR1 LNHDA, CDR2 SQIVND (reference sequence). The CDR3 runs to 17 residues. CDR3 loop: CASSISGQGADNYGYTF. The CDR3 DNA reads TGTGCCAGTAGTATATCGGGACAGGGGGCTGATAACTATGGCTACACCTTC.

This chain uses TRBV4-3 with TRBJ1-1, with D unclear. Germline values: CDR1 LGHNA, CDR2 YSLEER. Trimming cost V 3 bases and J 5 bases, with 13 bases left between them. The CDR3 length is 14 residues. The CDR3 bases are TGCGCCAGCAGCCACACCCGTGTCGGGACTGAAGCTTTCTTT. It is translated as CASSHTRVGTEAFF.

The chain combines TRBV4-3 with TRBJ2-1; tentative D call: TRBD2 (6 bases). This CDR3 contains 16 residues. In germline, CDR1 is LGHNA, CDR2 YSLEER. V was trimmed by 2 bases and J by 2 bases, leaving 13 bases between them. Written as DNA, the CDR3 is TGCGCCAGCAGCCAACCTACTCTAGCGACCTACAATGAGCAGTTCTTC. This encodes CASSQPTLATYNEQFF.

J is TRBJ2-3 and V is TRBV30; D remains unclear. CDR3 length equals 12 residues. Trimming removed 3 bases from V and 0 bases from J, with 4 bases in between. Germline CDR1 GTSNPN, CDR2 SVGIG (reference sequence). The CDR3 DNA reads TGTGCCTGGAGCCTAAGCACAGATACGCAGTATTTT. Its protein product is CAWSLSTDTQYF.

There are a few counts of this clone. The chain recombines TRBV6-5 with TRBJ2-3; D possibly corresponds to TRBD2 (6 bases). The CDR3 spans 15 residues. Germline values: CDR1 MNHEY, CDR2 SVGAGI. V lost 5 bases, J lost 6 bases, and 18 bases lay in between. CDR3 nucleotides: TGTGCCAGCAGTGGATCCCCGACGGGAGTTGATACGCAGTATTTT. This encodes CASSGSPTGVDTQYF.

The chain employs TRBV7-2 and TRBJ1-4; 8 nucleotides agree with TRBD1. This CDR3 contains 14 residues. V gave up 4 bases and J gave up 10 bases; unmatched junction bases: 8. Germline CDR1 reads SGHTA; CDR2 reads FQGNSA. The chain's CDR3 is CASSSGQGASKLFF. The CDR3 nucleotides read TGTGCCAGCAGCTCCGGACAGGGTGCGTCAAAACTGTTTTTT.

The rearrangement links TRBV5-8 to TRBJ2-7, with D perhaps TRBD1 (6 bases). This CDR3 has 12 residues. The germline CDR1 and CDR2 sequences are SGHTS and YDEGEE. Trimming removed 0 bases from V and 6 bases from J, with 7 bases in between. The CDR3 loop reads CASSLGGGEQYF. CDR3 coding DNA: TGTGCCAGCAGCTTGGGAGGGGGCGAGCAGTACTTC.

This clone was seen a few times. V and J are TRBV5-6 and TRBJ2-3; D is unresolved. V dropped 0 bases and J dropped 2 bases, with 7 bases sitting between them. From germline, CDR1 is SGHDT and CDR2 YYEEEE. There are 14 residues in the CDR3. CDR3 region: CASSLDSYTDTQYF. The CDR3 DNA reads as TGTGCCAGCAGCTTGGACTCCTACACAGATACGCAGTATTTT.

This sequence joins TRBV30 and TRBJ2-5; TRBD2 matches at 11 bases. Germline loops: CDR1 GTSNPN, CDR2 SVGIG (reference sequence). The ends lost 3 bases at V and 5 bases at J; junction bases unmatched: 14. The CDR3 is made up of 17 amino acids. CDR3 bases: TGTGCCTGGAGGGGGCAACTAGCGGGAGCCCGGGGTGAGACCCAGTACTTC. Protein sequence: CAWRGQLAGARGETQYF. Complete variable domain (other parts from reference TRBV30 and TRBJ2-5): SQTIHQWPATLVQPVGSPLSLECTVEGTSNPNLYWYRQAAGRGLQLLFYSVGIGQISSEVPQNLSASRPQDRQFILSSKKLLLSDSGFYLCAWRGQLAGARGETQYFGPGTRLLVL.

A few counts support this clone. The CDR3 DNA reads as TGTGCCAGCAGCTTAGCGTTGGGACAACGGACCTACGAGCAGTACTTC. Its translation is CASSLALGQRTYEQYF. V is TRBV7-9 and J is TRBJ2-7; D possibly corresponds to TRBD1 (6 bases). The V and J ends lost 0 bases and 2 bases respectively, with 14 bases between them. Looked up from germline, CDR1 is SEHNR and CDR2 is FQNEAQ (reference sequence). The CDR3 has 16 amino acids.

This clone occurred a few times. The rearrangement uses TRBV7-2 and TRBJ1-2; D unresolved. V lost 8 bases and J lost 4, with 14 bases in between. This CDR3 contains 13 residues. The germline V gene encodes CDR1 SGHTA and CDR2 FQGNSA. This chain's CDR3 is CASGSSGVYGYTF. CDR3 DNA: TGTGCCAGCGGAAGTTCGGGAGTCTATGGCTACACCTTC. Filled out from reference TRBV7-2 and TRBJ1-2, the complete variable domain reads GAGVSQSPSNKVTEKGKDVELRCDPISGHTALYWYRQSLGQGLEFLIYFQGNSAPDKSGLPSDRFSAERTGGSVSTLTIQRTQQEDSAVYLCASGSSGVYGYTFGSGTRLTVV.

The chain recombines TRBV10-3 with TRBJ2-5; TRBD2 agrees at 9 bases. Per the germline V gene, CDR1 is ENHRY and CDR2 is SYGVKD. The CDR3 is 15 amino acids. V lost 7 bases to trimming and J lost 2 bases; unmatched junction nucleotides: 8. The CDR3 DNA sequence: TGTGCCATCAACCCTACAGCGGGAGGACAAGAGACCCAGTACTTC. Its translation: CAINPTAGGQETQYF.

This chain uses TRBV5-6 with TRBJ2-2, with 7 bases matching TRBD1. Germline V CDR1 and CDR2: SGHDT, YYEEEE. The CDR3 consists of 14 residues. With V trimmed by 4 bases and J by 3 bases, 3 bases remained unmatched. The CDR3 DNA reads TGTGCCAGCAGCCCGACAGGGTACACCGGGGAGCTGTTTTTT. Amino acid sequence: CASSPTGYTGELFF.

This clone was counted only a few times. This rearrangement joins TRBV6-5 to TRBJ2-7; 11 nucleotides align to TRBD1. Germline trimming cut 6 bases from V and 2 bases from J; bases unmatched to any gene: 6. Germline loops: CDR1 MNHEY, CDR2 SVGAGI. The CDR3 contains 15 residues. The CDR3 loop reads CASRRPGQGAYEQYF. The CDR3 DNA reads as TGTGCCAGCAGACGCCCGGGACAGGGGGCCTACGAGCAGTACTTC.